Below are 13 T cell receptor beta chains sequenced from a single sample in a study of CD8+CD57+ T cells in acquired aplastic anemia. All sequencing subjects had displayed CD8+CD57+ cell expansion on flow cytometry. The use of genomic DNA as template underpinned the TCR beta VDJ and CDR3 profiling. TCRdb independently ran MiXCR on the reads; one entry per CDR3 protein. The sample shows more than 150,000 distinct CDR3 sequences, approximately 48% of them seen only once. The sample consisted of sorted CD4+, CD8+, or CD8+CD57+ T cells (not recorded which) from PBMCs. These receptors all stem from a human donor with aplastic anemia.

This chain uses TRBV10-3 with TRBJ2-1, with D possibly called TRBD1 or TRBD2 (5 bases each). The CDR3 consists of 13 residues. V lost 8 bases to trimming and J lost 10 bases, with 18 bases between them. In germline, CDR1 is ENHRY, CDR2 SYGVKD. Here the CDR3 reads CAIGAAAASEQFF. CDR3 DNA sequence: TGTGCCATCGGGGCAGCGGCGGCCTCCGAGCAGTTCTTC.

This clonotype was found a few times. Germline and junction disagree at one end, which may indicate a read error. The chain joins TRBV11-3 to TRBJ2-1, with 9 positions matching TRBD2. Germline V gene sequence: CDR1 SGHNT, CDR2 YENEEA. The CDR3 extends over 15 amino acids. DNA for the CDR3: TGTGCCAGCAGCTTACCTAGCGGGGTAGACAATGAGCGGTTCTTC. The encoded protein is CASSLPSGVDNERFF.

Turning to this clonotype: This could be a read error, since a much larger clone is one nucleotide away. This chain connects TRBV10-2 to TRBJ1-5; TRBD1 matches 8 bases. Germline CDR1 is WSHSY and CDR2 is SAAADI. The CDR3 has 17 residues. In nucleotides, the CDR3 is TGCGCCGGCAGTTCGACAGGGGCTAACCTAGCAAATCAGCCCCAGCATTTT. Translation gives CAGSSTGANLANQPQHF.

V gene TRBV5-1 combines with J gene TRBJ2-4, with 10 bases that match TRBD1. J gave up 3 bases and V 2 bases, and 5 bases lay outside the gene matches. The CDR3 totals 16 residues. Germline CDR1 reads SGHRS; CDR2 reads YFSETQ. CDR3: CASSFGTGVVKNIQYF. The CDR3 bases are TGCGCCAGCAGCTTCGGGACAGGGGTAGTCAAAAACATTCAGTACTTC.

The V gene is TRBV29-1, the J gene TRBJ1-2, with 8 bases aligning to TRBD1. The CDR3 runs 11 residues. The germline V gene has CDR1 SQVTM and CDR2 ANQGSEA. Trimming at V came to 7 bases and at J to 7 bases, leaving 5 bases not matched to a gene. In DNA form, the CDR3 reads TGCAGCGGGGACAGGCCCGGTGGCTACACCTTC. Translation gives CSGDRPGGYTF.

The chain recombines TRBV7-2 with TRBJ2-7; D call uncertain. CDR1 is SGHTA, CDR2 FQGNSA, per germline. V lost 8 bases and J lost 0, with 11 bases in between. CDR3 length equals 13 residues. The CDR3 region has the DNA TGTGCCAGCGGCGTCTATAGCTCCTACGAGCAGTACTTC. Amino acid sequence: CASGVYSSYEQYF. The complete variable domain, with remaining parts taken from reference TRBV7-2 and TRBJ2-7, reads GAGVSQSPSNKVTEKGKDVELRCDPISGHTALYWYRQSLGQGLEFLIYFQGNSAPDKSGLPSDRFSAERTGGSVSTLTIQRTQQEDSAVYLCASGVYSSYEQYFGPGTRLTVT.

The chain combines TRBV20-1 with TRBJ1-6; D remains ambiguous. The germline V gene encodes CDR1 DFQATT and CDR2 SNEGSKA (reference sequence). V lost 6 bases and J lost 9, with 12 bases in between. The CDR3 consists of 12 residues. The CDR3 DNA follows: TGCAGTGCCGGGAGTTCTCCTTCACCCCTCCACTTT. It is translated as CSAGSSPSPLHF.

The chain links TRBV10-2 to TRBJ2-7; possibly TRBD1 for D (5 bases). Germline CDR1 is WSHSY and CDR2 is SAAADI. V lost 3 bases to trimming and J lost 6 bases, with 12 bases between them. The CDR3 spans 13 residues. The CDR3 DNA reads as TGCGCCAGCAGTGAAGGCAGGGTAAGCGAGCAGTACTTC. Protein: CASSEGRVSEQYF.

The rearrangement uses TRBV2 and TRBJ2-7; D perhaps matches TRBD2 (5 bases). This CDR3 has 13 amino acids. With 5 bases removed from V and 6 bases from J, the gap between germline ends came to 14 bases. Germline CDR1 and CDR2: SNHLY and FYNNEI. For the CDR3, the DNA is TGTGCCAGCAGTCAGAACCGGGAACTCGAGCAGTACTTC. As protein: CASSQNRELEQYF.

J is TRBJ2-7 and V is TRBV7-6, with D maybe TRBD1 (6 bases). Trimming removed 3 bases from V and 0 bases from J, with 21 bases in between. CDR3 size: 18 residues. Germline V gene lookup returns CDR1 SGHVS and CDR2 FNYEAQ. CDR3 loop: CASSFLGGAPPCSYEQYF. The CDR3 nucleotides read TGTGCCAGCAGCTTTTTAGGGGGTGCACCTCCGTGCTCCTACGAGCAGTACTTC. Supplemented by reference TRBV7-6 and TRBJ2-7, the full variable domain reads GAGVSQSPRYKVTKRGQDVALRCDPISGHVSLYWYRQALGQGPEFLTYFNYEAQQDKSGLPNDRFSAERPEGSISTLTIQRTEQRDSAMYRCASSFLGGAPPCSYEQYFGPGTRLTVT.

A remark on this clonotype: This may stem from a read error, because a much larger clone lies one nucleotide away. J is TRBJ1-3 and V is TRBV28, with unresolved D. Germline CDR1 and CDR2: MDHEN and SYDVKM. The CDR3 runs to 13 residues. The CDR3 bases are TGTGCCTGCAGTTTTGGTTCTGGAAACACCATATATTTT. The encoded protein is CACSFGSGNTIYF. The variable domain in full, with the rest retrieved from reference TRBV28 and TRBJ1-3, is DVKVTQSSRYLVKRTGEKVFLECVQDMDHENMFWYRQDPGLGLRLIYFSYDVKMKEKGDIPEGYSVSREKKERFSLILESASTNQTSMYLCACSFGSGNTIYFGEGSWLTVV.

With respect to this clonotype: A much larger clonotype is one base distant, so this may be a read error. The chain combines TRBV4-2 with TRBJ1-1; possibly TRBD1 for D (5 bases). CDR1 is LGHNA and CDR2 is YNFKEQ in the germline V gene. CDR3 size: 16 residues. Here the CDR3 reads CASSRGEGLMNIEAFF. CDR3 nucleotides: TGTGCCAGCAGCCGGGGCGAGGGCCTGATGAACATTGAAGCTTTCTTT.

V gene TRBV7-8 combines with J gene TRBJ2-5; no clear D gene. Looked up from germline, CDR1 is SGHVS and CDR2 is FQNEAQ. Trimming cost V 2 bases and J 5 bases, with 18 bases left between them. The CDR3 runs 16 residues. CDR3 sequence: CASSLTTTQAGETQYF. The CDR3 region has the DNA TGTGCCAGCAGCTTAACGACGACTCAGGCCGGGGAGACCCAGTACTTC.